This TCR beta chain was found in a study of sequential checkpoint blockade in melanoma. This clone was observed a few times. Treatment given: randomized to nivolumab then ipilimumab (arm A) or the reverse (arm B). The table came from immunoSEQ multiplex PCR; TCRdb's copy has only in-frame clones and leaves some out. Of 18,000 or so clones listed, around 76% were seen once; the top ten hold 34%. The origin of this receptor is a human donor with melanoma. The sequences come from CD8+ T cells sorted from blood (inferred from file names), collected from a patient given nivolumab and ipilimumab in sequence.

This chain's CDR3 is CASSGWTGSMSTDTQYF. The CDR3 DNA sequence: TGTGCCAGCAGCGGCTGGACAGGGTCGATGAGCACAGATACGCAGTATTTT. V is TRBV9 and J is TRBJ2-3; 8 bases line up with TRBD1. The CDR3 extends over 17 amino acids. Germline CDR1 is SGDLS and CDR2 is YYNGEE. J was trimmed by 0 bases and V by 3 bases; bases with no gene match: 9.